A selection of T cell receptor beta chains follows, all from one sample in a study of T cells after yellow fever vaccination. TCRdb independently ran MiXCR on the 5' RACE reads; one entry per CDR3 protein. This sample has about 550,000 distinct CDR3 sequences, with about a fifth found just once. The sample was PBMCs, taken 15 days after the yellow fever booster vaccination. The receptors were sampled from a young man who received the YFV17D yellow fever vaccine. Both conserved end residues are part of each CDR3. The D gene is left open where the match is weak. Part of the rows lack a size; the others show once, few, many or a class for expanded clones.

few	.	TRBV7-9	TRBJ2-2	TGTGCCAGCACCGCGGGGTTGATGTTCCCGGACACCGGGGAGCTGTTTTTT	CASTAGLMFPDTGELFF
few	TRBD2	TRBV27	TRBJ2-1	TGTGCCAGCAGTTTATCTCTAGCGGGAGCAAATGAGCAGTTCTTC	CASSLSLAGANEQFF
.	.	TRBV29-1	TRBJ2-3	TGCAGCGTTGAAAATTTAGGAGGGGGCCTTCCGGCAGATACGCAGTATTTT	CSVENLGGGLPADTQYF
.	.	TRBV5-4	TRBJ2-7	TGTGCCAGCAGCTTTTCTTCAGACTCCTACGAGCAGTACTTC	CASSFSSDSYEQYF
.	.	TRBV20-1	TRBJ2-3	TGCAGTGCGAAGGCCGACCCAGATACGCAGTATTTT	CSAKADPDTQYF
.	.	TRBV20-1	TRBJ1-5	TGCAGTGCTAGGGCTTCCGACTCGCTTCCCAATCAGCCCCAGCATTTT	CSARASDSLPNQPQHF
.	TRBD1	TRBV7-2	TRBJ1-4	TGTGCCAGCAGCTCCAGGGGGCGGGAAAAACTGTTTTTT	CASSSRGREKLFF
.	TRBD1	TRBV27	TRBJ2-3	TGTGCCAGCAGTCCGACTAGGACAGGGGGGACAGATACGCAGTATTTT	CASSPTRTGGTDTQYF
few	TRBD2	TRBV7-8	TRBJ2-7	TGTGCCAGCAGCTTAAGGACTGCGGGAGGGACCGAGCAGTACTTC	CASSLRTAGGTEQYF
many	.	TRBV20-1	TRBJ2-7	TGCAGTTTGAGAGGGGGAGCGGGCAATTCCTACGAGCAGTACTTC	CSLRGGAGNSYEQYF
few	TRBD1	TRBV20-1	TRBJ1-1	TGCAGTGCTAGCATCACAGGGCAGGGGGCTGAAGCTTTCTTT	CSASITGQGAEAFF
.	.	TRBV20-1	TRBJ2-7	TGCAGTGCAATACGGGTGGAAAATTACGAGCAGTACTTC	CSAIRVENYEQYF
few	TRBD2	TRBV20-1	TRBJ2-7	TGCAGTGCACAGCCGTTCGCCAGCGGGAGCGACGAGCAGTACTTC	CSAQPFASGSDEQYF
few	.	TRBV20-1	TRBJ2-1	TGCAGTGCTAGCCTAGAGAGCTACAATGAGCAGTTCTTC	CSASLESYNEQFF
.	.	TRBV3-1	TRBJ1-5	TGTGCCAGCAGCCAAGATCCCGGTCTCAATCAGCCCCAGCATTTT	CASSQDPGLNQPQHF
many	.	TRBV5-1	TRBJ2-5	TGTGCCAGCAGCTTTCCTGGGGAGACCCAGTACTTC	CASSFPGETQYF
.	.	TRBV6-1	TRBJ2-5	TGTGCCAGCAGTGAATCAGGGGCAGGAGAGACCCAGTACTTC	CASSESGAGETQYF
many	.	TRBV7-2	TRBJ2-3	TGTGCCAGCAGCTTAAGTCGAGATACGCAGTATTTT	CASSLSRDTQYF
once	.	TRBV5-1	TRBJ2-7	TGCGCCAGCAGCTTGGAGTTAGCGGAAGTCAGGTACTTC	CASSLELAEVRYF
few	.	TRBV4-3	TRBJ2-3	TGCGCCAGCAGCCCCGGGGGCAGTGGCCCAGATACGCAGTATTTT	CASSPGGSGPDTQYF
.	.	TRBV5-6	TRBJ1-5	TGTGCCAGCAGCTGGTATTACAGGCCGCAGCCCCAGCATTTT	CASSWYYRPQPQHF
few	.	TRBV7-6	TRBJ2-2	TGTGCCAGCAGCCCACCGGGACAACAACTCACCGGGGAGCTGTTTTTT	CASSPPGQQLTGELFF
.	.	TRBV19	TRBJ1-2	TGTGCCAGTAGTATAGACGTTTATGGCTACACCTTC	CASSIDVYGYTF
.	.	TRBV7-9	TRBJ2-7	TGTGCCAGCAGCCCCTGGGACCTCTACGAGCAGTACTTC	CASSPWDLYEQYF
many	.	TRBV7-2	TRBJ2-1	TGTGCCAGCAGCTTAGTTCAGGGGAGCTCCTACAATGAGCAGTTCTTC	CASSLVQGSSYNEQFF
few	TRBD2	TRBV19	TRBJ2-5	TGTGCCAGTATCGGACGGACTAGCGGACAAGAGACCCAGTACTTC	CASIGRTSGQETQYF
.	.	TRBV4-3	TRBJ2-7	TGCGCCAGCAGCCAAGTTTGGGACCCTTCCTACGAGCAGTACTTC	CASSQVWDPSYEQYF
.	.	TRBV5-1	TRBJ2-7	TGCGCCAGCAGCGCGGGATTGGGCTTCGAGCAGTACTTC	CASSAGLGFEQYF
few	.	TRBV30	TRBJ2-1	TGTGCCTGGATTCCGCCCGGCAGTCCCTACAATGAGCAGTTCTTC	CAWIPPGSPYNEQFF
few	TRBD1	TRBV6-1	TRBJ2-7	TGTGCCAGCGCCCTCAGGGGGAGCTACGAGCAGTACTTC	CASALRGSYEQYF
few	.	TRBV3-1	TRBJ2-3	TGTGCCAGCAGTCTAGTCAATACGCAGTATTTT	CASSLVNTQYF
.	.	TRBV20-1	TRBJ2-3	TGCAGTGCCGCTTTCGAGGGAGCAGATACGCAGTATTTT	CSAAFEGADTQYF